These 29 T cell receptor beta chains were all obtained from the same sample, sequenced in a study of patients and donors after allogeneic stem cell transplantation. TCRdb called the RT-PCR reads again in MiXCR, with one record for every CDR3 protein. Among about 400,000 distinct CDR3 sequences, 16% were seen once, and the ten largest hold 7.2%. Sequences were obtained from blood, either unsorted or a sorted T cell fraction (not recorded which). These receptors were obtained from a human donor who was either an allogeneic HSCT recipient or a stem cell or donor lymphocyte infusion donor (not recorded which). It is not recorded whose cells these are; they may come from a transplant donor.

This clonotype was seen only a few times. This chain links TRBV19 with TRBJ1-1; D not resolved. The germline V gene encodes CDR1 LNHDA and CDR2 SQIVND (reference sequence). The CDR3 runs 12 residues. V was trimmed by 4 bases and J by 0 bases, leaving 3 bases between them. This CDR3 reads CASSKVNTEAFF. Written as DNA, the CDR3 is TGTGCCAGTAGTAAGGTGAACACTGAAGCTTTCTTT.

This clonotype was recorded at least ten times. The CDR3 here is CASSLGTSAQSSYNEQFF. CDR3 coding DNA: TGTGCCAGTAGTCTTGGGACTAGCGCCCAGAGCTCCTACAATGAGCAGTTCTTC. This chain joins TRBV19 and TRBJ2-1; 10 bases line up with TRBD2. In germline, CDR1 is LNHDA, CDR2 SQIVND (reference sequence). V shed 5 bases, J shed 0 bases, and the junction held 10 bases outside the gene matches. The CDR3 runs to 18 residues. Full variable domain (missing parts from reference TRBV19 and TRBJ2-1): DGGITQSPKYLFRKEGQNVTLSCEQNLNHDAMYWYRQDPGQGLRLIYYSQIVNDFQKGDIAEGYSVSREKKESFPLTVTSAQKNPTAFYLCASSLGTSAQSSYNEQFFGPGTRLTVL.

This clonotype was seen a few times. The chain is built from TRBV7-3 and TRBJ2-7; possibly TRBD1 for D (6 bases). Trimming cost V 0 bases and J 3 bases, with 12 bases left between them. CDR1 SGHTA and CDR2 FQGTGA come from the germline V gene. The CDR3 is made up of 15 amino acids. CDR3 nucleotide sequence: TGTGCCAGCAGCTTAACGCCAGGGGACCTCTACGAGCAGTACTTC. This gives the protein CASSLTPGDLYEQYF.

The CDR3 DNA reads as TGTGCCAGCAGTGCCTCCCCCTTCAGGGGCTACGAGCAGTACTTC. Translating gives CASSASPFRGYEQYF. The V and J genes are TRBV27 and TRBJ2-7; weak D call: TRBD1 (6 bases). The CDR3 runs 15 residues. The V end lost 5 bases, the J end lost 3 bases, and 17 bases lay between the germline ends. Germline CDR1 reads MNHEY; CDR2 reads SMNVEV (reference sequence).

This clonotype was seen more than once but under ten times. The V and J genes are TRBV5-1 and TRBJ2-7; 9 bases map to TRBD1. CDR1 SGHRS and CDR2 YFSETQ come from the germline V gene. After removal of 4 bases from V and 7 bases from J, the junction contained 9 bases not matched to a gene. The CDR3 has 14 residues. This CDR3 reads CASSPAGQGREQYF. DNA for the CDR3: TGCGCCAGCAGCCCAGCGGGACAGGGAAGGGAGCAGTACTTC.

This clonotype was seen repeatedly, ten times or more. The V call is TRBV4-2, the J call TRBJ2-2; D possibly uses TRBD1 or TRBD2 (5 bases each). The germline CDR1 and CDR2 sequences are LGHNA and YNFKEQ. This CDR3 region has 17 residues. Trimming left V 1 base short and J 3 bases short, with 15 bases between. CDR3 DNA: TGTGCCAGCAGCCAAGGTTTCGACCGAGGGGACACCGGGGAGCTGTTTTTT. This gives the protein CASSQGFDRGDTGELFF.

This clonotype came up a few times. V is TRBV5-1 and J is TRBJ1-1, with a possible D match to TRBD1 (5 bases). The CDR3 consists of 15 residues. Deletions cut 0 bases from V and 1 base from J, with 10 bases between. CDR1 SGHRS and CDR2 YFSETQ come from the germline V gene. The CDR3 region is CASSLVAGANTEAFF. CDR3 in DNA: TGCGCCAGCAGCTTGGTGGCCGGGGCGAACACTGAAGCTTTCTTT.

The V call is TRBV20-1, the J call TRBJ2-7; TRBD2 agrees at 8 bases. V lost 6 bases to trimming and J lost 5 bases; unmatched junction nucleotides: 15. Germline-derived CDR1 and CDR2 are DFQATT and SNEGSKA (reference sequence). CDR3 length: 15 residues. Written as DNA, the CDR3 is TGCAGTGCCCCCGGGGTTCGGGGGGGCCTAGACGAGCAGTACTTC. Its protein is CSAPGVRGGLDEQYF.

This clonotype was seen only a few times. This rearrangement joins TRBV29-1 to TRBJ2-7; D may be TRBD1 (5 bases). Germline V gene sequence: CDR1 SQVTM, CDR2 ANQGSEA. Deletions cut 5 bases from V and 3 bases from J, with 20 bases between. This CDR3 is built from 15 residues. CDR3: CSVQFAQEKDYEQYF. CDR3 nucleotide sequence: TGCAGCGTTCAGTTCGCACAGGAAAAGGACTACGAGCAGTACTTC.

This clonotype occurred a few times. The genes are TRBV20-1 and TRBJ2-4; D perhaps matches TRBD2 (5 bases). The CDR3 extends over 15 amino acids. Trimming removed 3 bases from V and 0 bases from J, with 12 bases in between. Looked up from germline, CDR1 is DFQATT and CDR2 is SNEGSKA (reference sequence). The CDR3 region has the DNA TGCAGTGCTAGTAAGGACTTGCTAGCCAAAAACATTCAGTACTTC. It encodes CSASKDLLAKNIQYF.

This clonotype was seen ten or more times. The genes are TRBV2 and TRBJ1-1; a weak D match, TRBD1 (5 bases). The CDR3 runs to 11 residues. Germline V lookup: CDR1 SNHLY, CDR2 FYNNEI. V was trimmed by 6 bases and J by 5 bases, leaving 7 bases between them. The CDR3 spells CASRGGTEAFF. The CDR3 DNA is TGTGCCAGCAGGGGGGGGACTGAAGCTTTCTTT.

This clonotype was counted only a few times. The V call is TRBV12-3 or TRBV12-4, the J call TRBJ1-6; 10 nucleotides agree with TRBD1. CDR3 length: 15 residues. V gave up 5 bases and J gave up 14 bases; unmatched junction bases: 12. Written as DNA, the CDR3 is TGTGCCAGCAGTGGGACAGGGGCAGCGGAGGGTTCCCTCCACTTT. Its protein product is CASSGTGAAEGSLHF.

This clonotype was found a few times. The chain is built from TRBV29-1 and TRBJ1-1; D gene uncertain. The CDR3 is 13 amino acids. V lost 2 bases and J lost 5, with 12 bases in between. In germline, CDR1 is SQVTM, CDR2 ANQGSEA. The CDR3 nucleotides read TGCAGCGTTGAAATCCCGGAAAGGACTGAAGCTTTCTTT. Its translation: CSVEIPERTEAFF.

In the case of this clonotype: The junction does not match germline at one end; this may be a read error. The chain recombines TRBV6-1 with TRBJ2-1, with a weak D call TRBD2 (7 bases). Per the germline V gene, CDR1 is MNHNS and CDR2 is SASEGT. This CDR3 region has 13 residues. In DNA, the CDR3 is TGTGCCAGCAGCGAAGGGGGAGGGAATGAGCAGTTCTTC. The encoded protein is CASSEGGGNEQFF.

This clonotype was observed many times. The gene calls are TRBV21-1 and TRBJ1-1; the table's TRBD1 call for D was not verified on the DNA. TRBV21-1 represents a pseudogene. The CDR3 runs 14 residues. The CDR3 here is CASSKFSRDTEAFF. For the CDR3, the DNA is TGTGCCAGCAGCAAATTTAGCCGGGACACTGAAGCTTTCTTT.

This clonotype was observed a few times. The chain uses TRBV7-9 and TRBJ1-4, with TRBD1 matching 7 bases. Germline CDR1 and CDR2: SEHNR and FQNEAQ (reference sequence). V shed 5 bases and J 14 bases; nucleotides not matched to a gene: 8. The CDR3 is made up of 12 amino acids. The CDR3 coding sequence is TGTGCCAGCAGCCTCAACAGGGGCGGCCTGTTTTTT. Its protein is CASSLNRGGLFF.

In this sample, this clonotype turned up a few times. The gene calls are TRBV12-3 or TRBV12-4 and TRBJ2-5; possible D gene TRBD2, 5 bases. This CDR3 spans 14 amino acids. V was trimmed by 3 bases and J by 7 bases, leaving 15 bases between them. DNA of the CDR3: TGTGCCAGCAGTTTGGCCCTCCGGGAACCGACCCAGTACTTC. Its translation: CASSLALREPTQYF.

V usage is TRBV11-3 and J usage is TRBJ2-3, with D unresolved. The CDR3 length is 16 residues. V gave up 3 bases and J gave up 5 bases, with 18 bases separating them. The V gene's germline CDR1 is SGHNT and CDR2 YENEEA. CDR3 loop: CASSLVMRYSKDTQYF. The DNA of the CDR3 is TGTGCCAGCAGCTTGGTTATGAGGTATTCCAAAGATACGCAGTATTTT.

The CDR3 DNA sequence: TGCGCCAGCAGCTTGCGGTATTGGGTTGAGGGCAGCTCCTACGAGCAGTACTTC. Protein: CASSLRYWVEGSSYEQYF. The chain recombines TRBV5-1 with TRBJ2-7; tentatively, D is TRBD2 (5 bases). Between the trimmed V and J ends, which lost 1 base and 0 bases, there was a span of 20 bases. Germline CDR1 and CDR2: SGHRS and YFSETQ. The CDR3 is 18 amino acids.

This clonotype appeared a few times. The genes are TRBV12-3 or TRBV12-4 and TRBJ2-3, with 7 nucleotides matching TRBD2. With 2 bases clipped from V and 5 bases from J, the junction kept 7 bases outside the gene matches. There are 15 residues in the CDR3. The CDR3 DNA follows: TGTGCCAGCAGTTTATTGGGGGGGGTCGGAGATACGCAGTATTTT. Its protein product is CASSLLGGVGDTQYF.

The chain employs TRBV7-9 and TRBJ1-2; TRBD1 matches 9 bases. The CDR3 is 16 amino acids. V lost 4 bases and J lost 8; bases outside the gene matches: 14. CDR1 and CDR2 (germline): SEHNR, FQNEAQ (reference sequence). The CDR3 sequence is CASSSYGTGKGGGYTF. CDR3 coding DNA: TGTGCCAGCAGCTCTTACGGGACAGGGAAGGGAGGAGGCTACACCTTC.

In this sample, this clonotype turned up a few times. V usage is TRBV4-1 and J usage is TRBJ2-3; unclear D gene. Trimming left V 4 bases short and J 2 bases short, with 19 bases between. The CDR3 sequence is 17 residues long. CDR1 MGHRA and CDR2 YSYEKL come from the germline V gene. CDR3 DNA: TGCGCCAGCAGCCTCGGTCAGGTGGCCCGTGACACAGATACGCAGTATTTT. Protein product: CASSLGQVARDTDTQYF.

The gene calls are TRBV27 and TRBJ2-7, with D unclear. The V end was cut by 4 bases, the J end by 2 bases, with 9 bases between. This CDR3 region has 13 residues. The germline V gene encodes CDR1 MNHEY and CDR2 SMNVEV (reference sequence). The DNA for the CDR3 is TGTGCCAGCAGTTCGGGCACAACCTACGAGCAGTACTTC. Protein sequence: CASSSGTTYEQYF.

This rearrangement joins TRBV12-3 or TRBV12-4 to TRBJ2-7; D possibly corresponds to TRBD2 (6 bases). The V end was cut by 6 bases, the J end by 3 bases, with 18 bases between. The CDR3 loop spans 15 amino acids. CDR3 sequence (DNA): TGTGCCAGCAGCCCCCGGGGGAGTATTGTCTACGAGCAGTACTTC. This translates into CASSPRGSIVYEQYF.

The table lists this clonotype with many counts. The chain uses TRBV6-5 and TRBJ1-1; TRBD1 matches 7 bases. The germline V gene has CDR1 MNHEY and CDR2 SVGAGI. The CDR3 contains 12 residues. The V segment lost 7 bases and the J segment 8 bases; nucleotides outside the gene matches: 7. CDR3 in amino acids: CASTSEDREAFF. CDR3 sequence (DNA): TGTGCCAGCACCAGCGAGGACAGGGAAGCTTTCTTT.

The V and J genes are TRBV11-1 and TRBJ1-3; a possible D gene is TRBD1 (5 bases). CDR1 is SGHAT and CDR2 is FQDESV in the germline V gene (reference sequence). Trimming left V 5 bases short and J 0 bases short, with 20 bases between. The CDR3 is made up of 18 amino acids. For the CDR3, the DNA is TGTGCCAGCAGCCTAGGGCTCAGGGCCTACACCTCTGGAAACACCATATATTTT. This codes for CASSLGLRAYTSGNTIYF.

This clonotype was found a few times. The chain joins TRBV24-1 to TRBJ1-5; no clear D gene. The CDR3 has 12 residues. The germline V and J ends were trimmed by 4 bases and 4 bases, with 4 bases remaining between them. CDR1 and CDR2 from the germline V gene are KGHDR and SFDVKD. The CDR3 region has the DNA TGTGCCACCAGTGAACCTAATCAGCCCCAGCATTTT. Its protein is CATSEPNQPQHF.

V and J are TRBV11-1 and TRBJ1-1, with 12 positions matching TRBD1. The V gene's germline CDR1 is SGHAT and CDR2 FQDESV (reference sequence). CDR3 length: 18 amino acids. The ends lost 5 bases at V and 4 bases at J; junction bases unmatched: 14. The CDR3: CASSLPPGQGAWGTEAFF. The CDR3 nucleotides read TGTGCCAGCAGCCTTCCTCCGGGACAGGGGGCTTGGGGCACTGAAGCTTTCTTT.

The chain has TRBV29-1 and TRBJ2-7; the D gene is possibly TRBD1 (6 bases). The CDR3 runs 13 residues. Trimming stripped 7 bases from V and 5 bases from J, with 18 bases between. CDR1 and CDR2 (germline): SQVTM, ANQGSEA. In DNA, the CDR3 is TGCAGCGCCAGACAGGCCGGGCCCCACGAGCAGTACTTC. Its protein is CSARQAGPHEQYF.